A selection of T cell receptor beta chains follows, all from one sample in a study of early T cells in non-severe SARS-CoV-2 infection. TCRdb reprocessed the 5' RACE reads with MiXCR, giving one entry per CDR3 protein. The sample holds tens of thousands of distinct CDR3 sequences, about a tenth seen once. Sequenced input: whole blood. Receptors originate from an adult who was a healthcare worker with PCR-confirmed SARS-CoV-2 infection or an uninfected control (not recorded which). Both conserved end residues are part of each CDR3. D genes are given only for firm matches. A row's size may be missing; if present it is once, few, many or a size class.

clone_size: .
v_call: TRBV19
d_call: .
j_call: TRBJ1-5
cdr3_nt: TGTGCCAGTAGTGCCCCAGGGACCGGTAATCAGCCCCAGCATTTT
cdr3_aa: CASSAPGTGNQPQHF

clone_size: .
v_call: TRBV7-2
d_call: .
j_call: TRBJ2-3
cdr3_nt: TGTGCCAGCAGCTTAGGCCTAGGAAACACAGATACGCAGTATTTT
cdr3_aa: CASSLGLGNTDTQYF

clone_size: .
v_call: TRBV28
d_call: TRBD2
j_call: TRBJ2-2
cdr3_nt: TGTGCCAGCAGCACTAGCGGGAGAGGAGGGGAGCTGTTTTTT
cdr3_aa: CASSTSGRGGELFF

clone_size: few
v_call: TRBV4-3
d_call: TRBD1
j_call: TRBJ1-1
cdr3_nt: TGCGCCAGCAGCCAGGACAGGGCGCCCAACACTGAAGCTTTCTTT
cdr3_aa: CASSQDRAPNTEAFF

clone_size: .
v_call: TRBV18
d_call: TRBD2
j_call: TRBJ2-1
cdr3_nt: TGTGCCAGCTCACCAGGGGGACTAGGCGACAATGAGCAGTTCTTC
cdr3_aa: CASSPGGLGDNEQFF

clone_size: few
v_call: TRBV12-3/TRBV12-4
d_call: TRBD1
j_call: TRBJ1-2
cdr3_nt: TGTGCCAGCAGTTTCGGGACAGGGGAAGCGAGCTATGGCTACACCTTC
cdr3_aa: CASSFGTGEASYGYTF

clone_size: .
v_call: TRBV28
d_call: TRBD2
j_call: TRBJ2-1
cdr3_nt: TGTGCCAGCAGTACGCCTAGCGGGAGGTTAAATGAGCAGTTCTTC
cdr3_aa: CASSTPSGRLNEQFF

clone_size: many
v_call: TRBV7-9
d_call: TRBD2
j_call: TRBJ2-7
cdr3_nt: TGTGCCAGCAGCTCACGAGCGGGACGCTCCTACGAGCAGTACTTC
cdr3_aa: CASSSRAGRSYEQYF

clone_size: .
v_call: TRBV7-3
d_call: .
j_call: TRBJ1-1
cdr3_nt: TGTGCCAGCAGCTTTTTAGGGACTGAAGCTTTCTTT
cdr3_aa: CASSFLGTEAFF

clone_size: .
v_call: TRBV7-2
d_call: TRBD1
j_call: TRBJ2-3
cdr3_nt: TGTGCCAGCAGGTACGGACAGGCCACAGATACGCAGTATTTT
cdr3_aa: CASRYGQATDTQYF

clone_size: many
v_call: TRBV20-1
d_call: .
j_call: TRBJ2-7
cdr3_nt: TGCAGTGGGAGTCTTACAATGACCTACGAGCAGTACTTC
cdr3_aa: CSGSLTMTYEQYF

clone_size: .
v_call: TRBV5-6
d_call: TRBD1
j_call: TRBJ1-2
cdr3_nt: TGTGCCAGCAGCTTGGTTCGTCGGCAGGGGGACTATGGCTACACCTTC
cdr3_aa: CASSLVRRQGDYGYTF

clone_size: .
v_call: TRBV7-6
d_call: .
j_call: TRBJ2-1
cdr3_nt: TGTGCCAGCAGCTTTTCGAGCGGTCCCTACAATGGGCAGTTCTTC
cdr3_aa: CASSFSSGPYNGQFF

clone_size: many
v_call: TRBV12-3/TRBV12-4
d_call: TRBD2
j_call: TRBJ2-7
cdr3_nt: TGTGCCAGCAGTTCTAGCGGGAGCGACGAGCAGTACTTC
cdr3_aa: CASSSSGSDEQYF

clone_size: .
v_call: TRBV28
d_call: TRBD2
j_call: TRBJ2-7
cdr3_nt: TGTGCCAGCAGTCGACTAGCGAACTCCTACGAGCAGTACTTC
cdr3_aa: CASSRLANSYEQYF

clone_size: .
v_call: TRBV11-2
d_call: TRBD2
j_call: TRBJ2-3
cdr3_nt: TGTGCCAGCAGCTTAGTTGAGACTAGCGGCACAGATACGCAGTATTTT
cdr3_aa: CASSLVETSGTDTQYF